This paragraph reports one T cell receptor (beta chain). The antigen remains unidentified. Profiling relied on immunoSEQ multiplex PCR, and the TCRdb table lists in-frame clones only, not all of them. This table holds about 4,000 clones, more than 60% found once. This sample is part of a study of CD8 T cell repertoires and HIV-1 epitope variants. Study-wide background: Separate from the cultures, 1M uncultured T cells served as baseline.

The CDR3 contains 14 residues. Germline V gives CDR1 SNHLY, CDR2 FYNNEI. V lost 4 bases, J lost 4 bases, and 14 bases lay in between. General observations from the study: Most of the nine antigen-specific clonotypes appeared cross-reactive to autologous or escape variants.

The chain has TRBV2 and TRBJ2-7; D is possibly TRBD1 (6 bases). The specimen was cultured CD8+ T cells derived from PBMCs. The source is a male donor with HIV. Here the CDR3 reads CASSVFGQGYEQYF. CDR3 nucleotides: TGTGCCAGCAGTGTGTTTGGTCAGGGGTACGAGCAGTACTTC.